A single sample is the source of the 11 T cell receptor beta chains below, sequenced in a study of cytomegalovirus exposure and HLA in healthy donors. This PCR relied on a set of 60 Vbeta primers and 13 Jbeta primers. Measured with immunoSEQ multiplex PCR; TCRdb has only the in-frame clones, and not every one. The profile covers around 230,000 clones, with about three quarters appearing a single time and around 0.45% taken by the ten largest. What was sequenced was PBMCs. These receptors all stem from a boy aged 5 to 17 in good health and CMV-seronegative.

The rearrangement uses TRBV5-8 and TRBJ1-2; maybe TRBD1 (5 bases). CDR3 size: 16 residues. Trimming shortened V by 3 bases and J by 3 bases, and 18 bases separated the two germline ends. CDR1 is SGHTS, CDR2 YDEGEE, per germline. The CDR3 sequence: CASSSGWRDADYGYTF. CDR3 DNA: TGTGCCAGCAGCTCAGGGTGGAGGGACGCGGACTATGGCTACACCTTC.

The chain is built from TRBV6-5 and TRBJ1-1; maybe TRBD1 (6 bases). CDR3 size: 14 residues. The germline V and J ends were trimmed by 2 bases and 6 bases, with 13 bases remaining between them. Germline values: CDR1 MNHEY, CDR2 SVGAGI. CDR3 in amino acids: CASSYPRAGAEAFF. CDR3 in DNA: TGTGCCAGCAGTTACCCCAGGGCAGGGGCTGAAGCTTTCTTT.

The sample holds one count of this clone. V usage is TRBV6-6 and J usage is TRBJ1-1; no clear D. Germline V gives CDR1 MNHNY, CDR2 SVGAGI (reference sequence). V was pared by 3 bases and J by 1 base, with 6 bases between. The CDR3 contains 13 residues. The CDR3 sequence is CASSYNRNTEAFF. CDR3 nucleotides: TGTGCCAGCAGTTATAACAGGAACACTGAAGCTTTCTTT.

V gene TRBV5-1 combines with J gene TRBJ2-5, with 14 bases fitting TRBD2. After removal of 3 bases from V and 1 base from J, the junction contained 2 bases not matched to a gene. Per germline, CDR1 SGHRS and CDR2 YFSETQ. This CDR3 comprises 16 residues. CDR3 in amino acids: CASSSGLAGGQETQYF. CDR3 sequence (DNA): TGCGCCAGCAGCTCAGGACTAGCGGGGGGCCAAGAGACCCAGTACTTC.

This clone was detected only once. One end of the junction varies from germline; a read error may be responsible. The rearrangement uses TRBV19 and TRBJ2-1, with 15 bases fitting TRBD2. In germline, CDR1 is LNHDA, CDR2 SQIVND (reference sequence). This CDR3 contains 18 residues. This CDR3 reads CASSIPGLAGGSYNEQFF. The CDR3 nucleotides are TGTGCCAGCAGTATACCGGGACTAGCGGGGGGATCCTACAATGAGCAGTTCTTC.

This chain links TRBV30 with TRBJ1-4, with D possibly TRBD1 on 5 matching bases. The CDR3 loop spans 14 amino acids. The ends were cut back, 8 bases at V and 0 bases at J, with 13 bases in the middle. CDR1 is GTSNPN, CDR2 SVGIG, per germline (reference sequence). The chain's CDR3 is CAVRQRATNEKLFF. The CDR3 DNA sequence: TGTGCCGTCAGACAGCGAGCAACTAATGAAAAACTGTTTTTT.

The rearrangement joins TRBV29-1 to TRBJ1-4; D may be TRBD1 (5 bases). The ends were cut back, 7 bases at V and 5 bases at J, with 11 bases in the middle. The CDR3 covers 12 residues. Germline-derived CDR1 and CDR2 are SQVTM and ANQGSEA. The CDR3 reads CSAGGENEKLFF. The CDR3 nucleotides are TGCAGCGCCGGAGGGGAAAATGAAAAACTGTTTTTT.

The rearrangement joins TRBV4-1 to TRBJ2-7; no reliable D call. V dropped 5 bases and J dropped 6 bases, with 20 bases sitting between them. From germline, CDR1 is MGHRA and CDR2 YSYEKL. There are 15 residues in the CDR3. CDR3 amino acids: CASSAHVGQILEQYF. The CDR3 region has the DNA TGCGCCAGCAGCGCCCACGTTGGGCAGATACTCGAGCAGTACTTC.

The rearrangement joins TRBV19 to TRBJ2-7; tentative D call: TRBD1 (5 bases). Trimming pared 3 bases from V and 0 bases from J, leaving 9 bases between. CDR3 length: 14 residues. In germline, CDR1 is LNHDA, CDR2 SQIVND (reference sequence). CDR3 coding DNA: TGTGCCAGTAGTATTAACAGGATCTCCTACGAGCAGTACTTC. This gives the protein CASSINRISYEQYF.

This clone was counted between two and nine times. The J gene is TRBJ2-1, the V gene TRBV5-1; the match to TRBD2 covers 8 bases. J was trimmed by 4 bases and V by 0 bases; bases with no gene match: 6. This CDR3 is built from 16 residues. Germline CDR1 reads SGHRS; CDR2 reads YFSETQ. The CDR3, as DNA: TGCGCCAGCAGCTTGGTTGGTAGCGGGGCATACAATGAGCAGTTCTTC. As protein: CASSLVGSGAYNEQFF.

This chain connects TRBV7-9 to TRBJ2-1; TRBD2 agrees at 10 bases. V was clipped by 3 bases and J by 15 bases; unmatched bases: 11. CDR1 and CDR2 from the germline V gene are SEHNR and FQNEAQ (reference sequence). CDR3 size: 14 residues. Written as DNA, the CDR3 is TGTGCCAGCAGCTTTCGGAGCGGGGGGGCCAGCAGGTTCTTC. Amino acid sequence: CASSFRSGGASRFF.